The sequence of this T cell receptor (beta chain) was determined in a study of identifying expanded T cells in peripheral blood. Healthy donors had no documented immune events, such as infections, while sampled. The repertoire was sequenced with immunoSEQ multiplex PCR; TCRdb's copy has only in-frame clones and lacks some. The sample includes 60,000 or so clones, around 81% of them seen just once. This CDR3 region has 15 residues. The V and J ends lost 0 bases and 2 bases, in that order; junction bases with no gene match: 3. From germline, CDR1 is SGHRS and CDR2 YFSETQ. The sequence derives from a person aged 18 to 69 in good health. Input material: blood. This rearrangement joins TRBV5-1 to TRBJ1-2, with TRBD1 matching 8 bases. The CDR3 DNA reads as TGCGCCAGCAGCTTGGGTGGGACAGGAAACTATGGCTACACCTTC. Its protein product is CASSLGGTGNYGYTF.